The rows below give T cell receptor beta chains drawn from one sample of a study of T cells in localized non-small cell lung cancer. The method was immunoSEQ multiplex PCR; TCRdb's version includes in-frame clones alone and lacks a portion of them. This sample yields fewer than 35,000 clones, of which 87% are seen a single time; 15% to 20% belongs to the top ten. This specimen consisted of peripheral blood mononuclear cells, obtained before any cancer treatment. These receptors came from a man aged 35 to 69 with stage III lung adenocarcinoma. Each CDR3 is given with its conserved first and last residue. D genes are given only for firm matches.

cdr3_aa: CASSHRQGETYNEQFF
v_call: TRBV4-1
d_call: TRBD1
j_call: TRBJ2-1

cdr3_aa: CASSDRQGSDYGYTF
v_call: TRBV6-1
d_call: .
j_call: TRBJ1-2

cdr3_aa: CASSLSAIPYNSPLHF
v_call: TRBV27
d_call: .
j_call: TRBJ1-6

cdr3_aa: CASSRGLQGSTEAFF
v_call: TRBV4-3
d_call: .
j_call: TRBJ1-1

cdr3_aa: CASSSRPQTGFSYEQYF
v_call: TRBV7-2
d_call: .
j_call: TRBJ2-7

cdr3_aa: CASSLVVLTVADTQYF
v_call: TRBV11-2
d_call: .
j_call: TRBJ2-3

cdr3_aa: CASSESLGILTQYF
v_call: TRBV10-2
d_call: .
j_call: TRBJ2-5

cdr3_aa: CASSNGLAGDTQYF
v_call: TRBV11-2
d_call: TRBD2
j_call: TRBJ2-3

cdr3_aa: CASSPNYGFQQYF
v_call: TRBV11-2
d_call: .
j_call: TRBJ2-7

cdr3_aa: CAWSVLGGFEAFF
v_call: TRBV30
d_call: .
j_call: TRBJ1-1

cdr3_aa: CASSLDDRAGEEQYF
v_call: TRBV7-3
d_call: TRBD2
j_call: TRBJ2-7

cdr3_aa: CASSSGLANTDTQYF
v_call: TRBV7-9
d_call: TRBD2
j_call: TRBJ2-3

cdr3_aa: CASSLNRDQVRTGELFF
v_call: TRBV5-4
d_call: .
j_call: TRBJ2-2

cdr3_aa: CASRNDLRGTEAFF
v_call: TRBV7-2
d_call: .
j_call: TRBJ1-1

cdr3_aa: CASSGRDRGYSGQYF
v_call: TRBV7-8
d_call: TRBD1
j_call: TRBJ2-7

cdr3_aa: CASSHNLDREGCQPQHF
v_call: TRBV10-1
d_call: TRBD1
j_call: TRBJ1-5

cdr3_aa: CASSSGSRSYEQYF
v_call: TRBV7-9
d_call: .
j_call: TRBJ2-7

cdr3_aa: CSVACWVDNLRLMKNCF
v_call: TRBV29-1
d_call: .
j_call: TRBJ1-4

cdr3_aa: CASSEWSSTQYF
v_call: TRBV2
d_call: .
j_call: TRBJ2-3

cdr3_aa: CASSSRQGWDEQFF
v_call: TRBV11-3
d_call: TRBD1
j_call: TRBJ2-1

cdr3_aa: CASSVVEQGGRDEQFF
v_call: TRBV9
d_call: .
j_call: TRBJ2-1

cdr3_aa: CASSDGRGIYNEQFF
v_call: TRBV25-1
d_call: .
j_call: TRBJ2-1

cdr3_aa: CASSGGQGMNTEAFF
v_call: TRBV5-1
d_call: TRBD1
j_call: TRBJ1-1

cdr3_aa: CASSIGTGSPQHF
v_call: TRBV7-2
d_call: TRBD1
j_call: TRBJ1-5

cdr3_aa: CASRTGLINSDGYTF
v_call: TRBV28
d_call: .
j_call: TRBJ1-2

cdr3_aa: CASSPPVSLYEQYF
v_call: TRBV18
d_call: .
j_call: TRBJ2-7

cdr3_aa: CASSLGRQGANGEQYF
v_call: TRBV27
d_call: TRBD1
j_call: TRBJ2-7

cdr3_aa: CASSAQGGITYEQYF
v_call: TRBV6-1
d_call: .
j_call: TRBJ2-7

cdr3_aa: CASSQGTPNSPLHF
v_call: TRBV6-5
d_call: .
j_call: TRBJ1-6

cdr3_aa: CASSLEGLGEQFF
v_call: TRBV7-9
d_call: .
j_call: TRBJ2-1

cdr3_aa: CASSDIWTGGRTNEKLFF
v_call: TRBV6-1
d_call: TRBD1
j_call: TRBJ1-4

cdr3_aa: CASSLGLAGADTQYF
v_call: TRBV7-7
d_call: TRBD2
j_call: TRBJ2-3

cdr3_aa: CASSSDRFVVSAFF
v_call: TRBV6-5
d_call: .
j_call: TRBJ2-1

cdr3_aa: CAGGRDRQETQYF
v_call: TRBV2
d_call: .
j_call: TRBJ2-5

cdr3_aa: CASRPRLAVTDTQYF
v_call: TRBV5-1
d_call: TRBD2
j_call: TRBJ2-3

cdr3_aa: CASSLQGVDYGYTF
v_call: TRBV13
d_call: TRBD1
j_call: TRBJ1-2

cdr3_aa: CAIREGPGLWNTEAFF
v_call: TRBV10-3
d_call: .
j_call: TRBJ1-1

cdr3_aa: CASSFGPGAETQYF
v_call: TRBV5-1
d_call: .
j_call: TRBJ2-5

cdr3_aa: CASSTSPAIRGRAFF
v_call: TRBV6-6
d_call: TRBD1
j_call: TRBJ1-1

cdr3_aa: CASSDGGAGNSPLHF
v_call: TRBV2
d_call: .
j_call: TRBJ1-6

cdr3_aa: CASRPPLASNEQFF
v_call: TRBV28
d_call: .
j_call: TRBJ2-1

cdr3_aa: CATRQGSNSPLHF
v_call: TRBV10-2
d_call: TRBD1
j_call: TRBJ1-6

cdr3_aa: CASSLRPQGGEDGYTF
v_call: TRBV7-3
d_call: TRBD1
j_call: TRBJ1-2

cdr3_aa: CASSLGRGMSTDTQYF
v_call: TRBV5-1
d_call: .
j_call: TRBJ2-3

cdr3_aa: CASSRVAGPFF
v_call: TRBV7-9
d_call: .
j_call: TRBJ2-1

cdr3_aa: CATTRDRPKETQYF
v_call: TRBV7-6
d_call: TRBD1
j_call: TRBJ2-5

cdr3_aa: CASSGVGQGTHTQYF
v_call: TRBV9
d_call: TRBD1
j_call: TRBJ2-3

cdr3_aa: CASSPGLAGGRETQYF
v_call: TRBV5-5
d_call: TRBD2
j_call: TRBJ2-5

cdr3_aa: CASSFTARGTSYNEQFF
v_call: TRBV11-2
d_call: .
j_call: TRBJ2-1

cdr3_aa: CASSLGRTEAFF
v_call: TRBV11-3
d_call: .
j_call: TRBJ1-1

cdr3_aa: CASSRDRDRGFFSEAFF
v_call: TRBV7-9
d_call: TRBD1
j_call: TRBJ1-1

cdr3_aa: CASSQMWGARSEQFF
v_call: TRBV4-3
d_call: .
j_call: TRBJ2-1